This note documents a single T cell receptor beta chain sequence. This CDR3 contains 12 residues. V was clipped by 3 bases and J by 6 bases, with 6 bases between them. Germline V gives CDR1 SGHVS, CDR2 FQNEAQ. With autoimmune disease history or systemic immunosuppression, patients were excluded. Clones were read by immunoSEQ multiplex PCR, and TCRdb kept only the in-frame ones, dropping some. Here the sample spans 35,000 to 50,000 clones, just over 85% being singletons. These data are taken from a study of OX40 agonist ivuxolimab in advanced cancers. The receptor was derived from an adult with an advanced solid tumor such as melanoma, head and neck, liver or kidney cancer. The chain carries TRBV7-8 and TRBJ2-1; the D is unclear. The sequences come from CD4+ or CD8+ T cells sorted from blood, collected in a trial of the OX40 agonist ivuxolimab. CDR3 sequence: CASSFGRNEQFF. CDR3 bases: TGTGCCAGCAGCTTTGGACGCAATGAGCAGTTCTTC.